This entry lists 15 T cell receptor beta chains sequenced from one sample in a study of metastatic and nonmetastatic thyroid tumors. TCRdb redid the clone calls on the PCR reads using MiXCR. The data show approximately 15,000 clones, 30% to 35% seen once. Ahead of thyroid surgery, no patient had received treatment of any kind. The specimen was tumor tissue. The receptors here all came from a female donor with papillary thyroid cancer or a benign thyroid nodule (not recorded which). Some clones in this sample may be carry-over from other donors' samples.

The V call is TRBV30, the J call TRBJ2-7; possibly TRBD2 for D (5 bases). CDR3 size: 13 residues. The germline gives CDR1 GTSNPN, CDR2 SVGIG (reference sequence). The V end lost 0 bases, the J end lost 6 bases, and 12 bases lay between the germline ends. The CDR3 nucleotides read TGTGCCTGGAGTGTAGGCTTCAGCGGCGAGCAGTACTTC. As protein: CAWSVGFSGEQYF.

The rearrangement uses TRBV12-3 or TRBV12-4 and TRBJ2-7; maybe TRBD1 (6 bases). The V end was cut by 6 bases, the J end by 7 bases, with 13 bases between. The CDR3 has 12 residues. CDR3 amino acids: CASRGTPNEQYF. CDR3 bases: TGTGCCAGCAGAGGGACACCAAATGAGCAGTACTTC.

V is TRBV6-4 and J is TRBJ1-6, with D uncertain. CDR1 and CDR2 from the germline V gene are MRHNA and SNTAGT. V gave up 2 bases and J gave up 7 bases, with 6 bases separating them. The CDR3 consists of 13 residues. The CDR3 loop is CASSDVGNSPLHF. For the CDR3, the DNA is TGTGCCAGCAGTGACGTTGGAAATTCACCCCTCCACTTT.

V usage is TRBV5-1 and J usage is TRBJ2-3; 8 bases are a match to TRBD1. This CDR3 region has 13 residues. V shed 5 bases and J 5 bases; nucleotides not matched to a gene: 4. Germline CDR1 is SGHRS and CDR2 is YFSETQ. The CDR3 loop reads CASRVQGEDTQYF. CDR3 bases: TGCGCCAGCAGAGTACAGGGGGAAGATACGCAGTATTTT.

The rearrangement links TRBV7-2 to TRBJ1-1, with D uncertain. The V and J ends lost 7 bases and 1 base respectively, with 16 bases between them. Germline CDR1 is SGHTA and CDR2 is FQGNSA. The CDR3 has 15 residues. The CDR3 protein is CASTQDPRKNTEAFF. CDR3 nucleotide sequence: TGTGCCAGCACCCAGGACCCACGGAAGAACACTGAAGCTTTCTTT.

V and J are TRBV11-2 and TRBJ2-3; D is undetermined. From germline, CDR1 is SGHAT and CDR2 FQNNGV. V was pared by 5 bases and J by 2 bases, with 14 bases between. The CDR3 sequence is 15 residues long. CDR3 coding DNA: TGTGCCAGCAGCCCATCCTTTCTAGTCACAGATACGCAGTATTTT. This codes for CASSPSFLVTDTQYF.

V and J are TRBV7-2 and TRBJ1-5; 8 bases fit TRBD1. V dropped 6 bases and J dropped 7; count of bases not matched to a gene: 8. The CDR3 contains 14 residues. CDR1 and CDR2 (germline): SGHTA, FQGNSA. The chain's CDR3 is CASSLQGGSQPQHF. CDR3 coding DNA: TGTGCCAGCAGTTTACAGGGGGGAAGCCAGCCCCAGCATTTT.

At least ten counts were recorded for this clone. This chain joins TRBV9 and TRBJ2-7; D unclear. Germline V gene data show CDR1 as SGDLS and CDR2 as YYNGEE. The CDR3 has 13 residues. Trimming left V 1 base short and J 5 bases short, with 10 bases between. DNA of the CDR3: TGTGCCAGCAGCGTATCTTTCAAAGACGAGCAGTACTTC. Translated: CASSVSFKDEQYF.

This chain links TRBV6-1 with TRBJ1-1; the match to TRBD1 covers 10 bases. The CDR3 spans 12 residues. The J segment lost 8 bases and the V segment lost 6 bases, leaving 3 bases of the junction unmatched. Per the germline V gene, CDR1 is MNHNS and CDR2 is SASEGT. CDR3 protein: CASRRTGGEAFF. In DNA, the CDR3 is TGTGCCAGCAGGCGGACAGGGGGGGAAGCTTTCTTT.

CDR3 region: CASSERILGDYGYTF. As DNA, the CDR3 is TGTGCCAGCAGTGAAAGGATCCTGGGGGACTATGGCTACACCTTC. The V gene is TRBV2, the J gene TRBJ1-2; tentatively, D is TRBD1 (5 bases). V lost 2 bases, J lost 3 bases, and 13 bases lay in between. The CDR3 has 15 residues. CDR1 is SNHLY, CDR2 FYNNEI, per germline.

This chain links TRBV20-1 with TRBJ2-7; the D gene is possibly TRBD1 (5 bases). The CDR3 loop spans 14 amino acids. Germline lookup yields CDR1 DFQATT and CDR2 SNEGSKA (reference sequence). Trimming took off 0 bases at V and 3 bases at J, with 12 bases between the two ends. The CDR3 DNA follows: TGCAGTGCTAGAGATCGGCGACAGTTCTACGAGCAGTACTTC. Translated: CSARDRRQFYEQYF.

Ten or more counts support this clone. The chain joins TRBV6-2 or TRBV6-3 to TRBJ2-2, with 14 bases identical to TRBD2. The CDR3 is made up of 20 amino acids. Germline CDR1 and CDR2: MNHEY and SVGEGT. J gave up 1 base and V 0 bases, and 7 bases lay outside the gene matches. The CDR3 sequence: CASSYSRLAGGPGNTGELFF. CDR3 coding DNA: TGTGCCAGCAGTTACTCGAGACTAGCGGGAGGGCCGGGGAACACCGGGGAGCTGTTTTTT.

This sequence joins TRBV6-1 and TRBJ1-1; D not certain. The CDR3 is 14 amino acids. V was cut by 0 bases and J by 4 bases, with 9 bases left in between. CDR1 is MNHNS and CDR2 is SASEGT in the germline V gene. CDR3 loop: CASSEAGATTEAFF. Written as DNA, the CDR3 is TGTGCCAGCAGTGAAGCCGGAGCAACCACTGAAGCTTTCTTT.

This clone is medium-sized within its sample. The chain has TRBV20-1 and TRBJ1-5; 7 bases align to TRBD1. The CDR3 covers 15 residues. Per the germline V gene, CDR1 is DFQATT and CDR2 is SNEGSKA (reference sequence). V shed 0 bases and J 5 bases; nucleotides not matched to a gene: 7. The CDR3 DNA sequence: TGCAGTGCTAGAGATCAAAGGGGGCGGTATCAGCCCCAGCATTTT. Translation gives CSARDQRGRYQPQHF.

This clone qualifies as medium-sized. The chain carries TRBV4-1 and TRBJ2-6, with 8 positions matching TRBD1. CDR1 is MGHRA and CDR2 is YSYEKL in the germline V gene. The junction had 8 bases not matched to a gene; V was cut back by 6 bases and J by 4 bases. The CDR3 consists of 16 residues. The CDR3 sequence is CASRRTGLDGANVLTF. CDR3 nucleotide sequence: TGCGCCAGCAGACGGACAGGGCTAGACGGGGCCAACGTCCTGACTTTC.